This TCR beta chain was identified in a study of T cell changes during pregnancy in multiple sclerosis (dated by TCRdb to the late 2010s). In terms of the full investigation: The study looked at changes in the T cell repertoire across pregnancy in women with multiple sclerosis.

This clone has a single count. Which antigen it targets is not known. There are no base qualities to consult, and no much larger clone falls within one base. Library generation was performed with the immunoSEQ multiplex PCR assay. TCRdb provides this immuneACCESS table in a form limited to in-frame rearrangements. Some clones are lacking; in checked studies, under half of them reflect an unresolved V gene, and why the rest are absent is not known. The sample contains about 34,000 clones, approximately 90% of them found a single time. Of the sample, about an eighth falls within the top ten clones. Between the V and J ends, shortened by 4 bases and 8 bases respectively, the junction contains 12 bases. Via the germline V gene (reference sequence), CDR1 is LNHDA and CDR2 SQIVND. The cysteine opens and the phenylalanine closes a CDR3 of 13 amino acids. The read is trimmed to its CDR3 DNA, 39 bases read in frame from base 1.

The source material was CD8+ T cells from peripheral blood mononuclear cells, sampled in the first trimester of pregnancy. The rearrangement combines TRBV19 with TRBJ2-1, and possibly TRBD1, on 5 matching bases. The sequence was collected from a female donor with multiple sclerosis, enrolled in a pregnancy study. In nucleotides, the sequence is TGTGCCAGTAGTACAGGGCTCAGTGATGAGCAGTTCTTC. Translated, it gives CASSTGLSDEQFF.